Listed below are T cell receptor beta chains from one sample, sequenced in a study of blood T cell repertoires in COVID-19. Profiled with immunoSEQ multiplex PCR; TCRdb holds only in-frame clones, not every one. There are about 140,000 clones in the sample; 76% occur only once, and roughly 4.7% lies in the top ten. Specimen: peripheral blood. The receptors were sampled from a woman aged 80 or over with active or convalescent COVID-19. CDR3s include the opening cysteine and the closing phenylalanine or tryptophan. The D gene is left open where the match is weak. Some rows mark clone size as missing; the rest say once, few, many or name a class of expanded clone.

- - TRBJ1-1 TRBV30 TGTGCCTGGAGTTGGGGAGCCACCACTGAAGCTTTCTTT CAWSWGATTEAFF
- TRBD1 TRBJ2-1 TRBV7-9 TGTGCCAGCAGCTTCGACAGGGAGAATGAGCAGTTCTTC CASSFDRENEQFF
- - TRBJ2-3 TRBV9 TGTGCCAGCAGCGTATCAGGGAAGGGGGTTAGAGATACGCAGTATTTT CASSVSGKGVRDTQYF
- TRBD1 TRBJ1-2 TRBV11-1 TGTGCCAGCAGCTCAAAGGGACAGAGGATTTATGGCTACACCTTC CASSSKGQRIYGYTF
- - TRBJ2-7 TRBV4-3 TGCGCCAGCAGCCAAGATTATGGAACAGGGCAGATCTACGAGCAGTACTTC CASSQDYGTGQIYEQYF
- - TRBJ2-5 TRBV30 TGTGCCTGGAGTGTTGGCTTTGCGGGGCCAGCTGGGGAGACCCAGTACTTC CAWSVGFAGPAGETQYF
few - TRBJ2-1 TRBV7-2 TGTGCCAGCAGCTTAGTCGACAGATCTCATGAGCAGTTCTTC CASSLVDRSHEQFF
- - TRBJ1-6 TRBV5-6 TGTGCCAGCAGCCTCCCGTCAGGTTTTAATTCACCCCTCCACTTT CASSLPSGFNSPLHF
few TRBD2 TRBJ2-7 TRBV9 TGTGCCAGCAGCGTAGTAGCGGGAGATTACGAGCAGTACTTC CASSVVAGDYEQYF
- TRBD2 TRBJ2-1 TRBV7-6 TGTGCCAGCAGCCCTGTGGCTAGCGGGACCGTCCCCTCACTTCGCAATGAGCAGTTCTTC CASSPVASGTVPSLRNEQFF
- - TRBJ2-3 TRBV7-2 TGTGCCAGCAGCTTAGGGGCACCCAAAACGCAGTATTTT CASSLGAPKTQYF
once - TRBJ2-7 TRBV15 TGTGCCACCAGCAGAGCGGGCGGGGGCCCCTTCGAGCAGTACTTC CATSRAGGGPFEQYF
- TRBD1 TRBJ2-5 TRBV5-1 TGCGCCAGCAGCTCTCTACCGGGACAGCAAGAGACCCAGTACTTC CASSSLPGQQETQYF
- TRBD2 TRBJ2-3 TRBV5-1 TGCGCCAGCAGCTCCGGACTAGCGGGGGGCCGGGGGAGCACAGATACGCAGTATTTT CASSSGLAGGRGSTDTQYF
- - TRBJ2-3 TRBV10-3 TGTGCCACCACCGGGGCAGATACGCAGTATTTT CATTGADTQYF
- TRBD1 TRBJ1-1 TRBV29-1 TGCAGCGTGGACAAACCCGGGACAGGGTGGGATGCTTTCTTT CSVDKPGTGWDAFF
- - TRBJ2-3 TRBV7-6 TGTGCCAGCAGCGAACAACAGGGAGATACGCAGTATTTT CASSEQQGDTQYF
- - TRBJ1-1 TRBV25-1 TGTGCCAGCAAAAATACAGGGTTTAACACTGAAGCTTTCTTT CASKNTGFNTEAFF
- TRBD1 TRBJ1-6 TRBV11-2 TGTGCCAGCAGCTTCGGGACAGAGAATTCACCCCTCCACTTT CASSFGTENSPLHF
- - TRBJ1-5 TRBV10-1 TGCGCCAGCAGTGTTCAGACACAGGGCCCGACAATAAATAGCAATCAGCCCCAGCATTTT CASSVQTQGPTINSNQPQHF
- - TRBJ2-3 TRBV7-8 TGTGCCAGCAGCACCGGGACACTGGGGACAGATACGCAGTATTTT CASSTGTLGTDTQYF